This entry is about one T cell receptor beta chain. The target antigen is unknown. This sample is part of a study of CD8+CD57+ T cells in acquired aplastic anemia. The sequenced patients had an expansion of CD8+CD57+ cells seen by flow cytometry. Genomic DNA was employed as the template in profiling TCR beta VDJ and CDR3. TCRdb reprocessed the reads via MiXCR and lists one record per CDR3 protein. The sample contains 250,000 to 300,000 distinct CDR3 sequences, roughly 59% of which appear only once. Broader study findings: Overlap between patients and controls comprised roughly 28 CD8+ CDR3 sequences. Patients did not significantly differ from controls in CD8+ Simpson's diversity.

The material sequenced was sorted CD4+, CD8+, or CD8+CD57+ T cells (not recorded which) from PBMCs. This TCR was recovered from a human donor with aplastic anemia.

The CDR3 sequence is CASSITVTDTQYF. In DNA, the CDR3 is TGTGCCAGTAGTATCACTGTCACAGATACGCAGTATTTT. The genes are TRBV19 and TRBJ2-3; D is undetermined. The CDR3 totals 13 residues. Germline V gene sequence: CDR1 LNHDA, CDR2 SQIVND (reference sequence). Trimming stripped 3 bases from V and 2 bases from J, with 6 bases between.